These T cell receptor beta chains were read from a single sample in a study of identical twins' blood T cells. TCRdb processed the 5' RACE reads anew with MiXCR; each CDR3 protein has one entry. The repertoire holds around 380,000 distinct CDR3 sequences, over 25% seen once, with 5.5% to 7% in the top ten. The sample was PBMCs. Every receptor here comes from a woman aged 18 to 55 in good health. CDR3s include the opening cysteine and the closing phenylalanine or tryptophan. D genes are given only for firm matches. Some rows mark clone size as missing; the rest say once, few, many or name a class of expanded clone.

V: TRBV6-5
J: TRBJ1-3
length: 14
size: NA
D: NA
DNA: TGTGCCATCAGTACAGCTACTTATGGAAACACCATATATTTT
CDR3: CAISTATYGNTIYF

V: TRBV7-9
J: TRBJ1-2
length: 14
size: few
D: NA
DNA: TGTGCCAGCAGCTTACCCCCCCTTAACTATGGCTACACCTTC
CDR3: CASSLPPLNYGYTF

V: TRBV20-1
J: TRBJ2-2
length: 13
size: many
D: NA
DNA: TGCAGTGCTAGTCGAGGGCTTGGCGGGGAGCTGTTTTTT
CDR3: CSASRGLGGELFF

V: TRBV6-1
J: TRBJ1-2
length: 13
size: few
D: NA
DNA: TGTGCCAGCAGTGTCCAGGGTCTGGGTGGCTACACCTTC
CDR3: CASSVQGLGGYTF

V: TRBV9
J: TRBJ1-1
length: 13
size: many
D: NA
DNA: TGTGCCAGCAGCGTAGACACTTACACTGAAGCTTTCTTT
CDR3: CASSVDTYTEAFF

V: TRBV11-1
J: TRBJ2-1
length: 14
size: NA
D: TRBD1
DNA: TGTGCCAGCAGCTTAACAGGGGCCTACAATGAGCAGTTCTTC
CDR3: CASSLTGAYNEQFF

V: TRBV10-2
J: TRBJ1-1
length: 15
size: few
D: NA
DNA: TGCGCCAGCACCTGGGGAGGGGGTCTGAACACTGAAGCTTTCTTT
CDR3: CASTWGGGLNTEAFF

V: TRBV12-3/TRBV12-4
J: TRBJ2-2
length: 16
size: few
D: NA
DNA: TGTGCCAGCAGTTTTTCCCGTGGTATTAGAACCGGGGAGCTGTTTTTT
CDR3: CASSFSRGIRTGELFF

V: TRBV6-5
J: TRBJ2-1
length: 19
size: many
D: TRBD2
DNA: TGTGCCAGCAGTTACTCGTTCTCTAAACTAGCGGGGGATTACAATGAGCAGTTCTTC
CDR3: CASSYSFSKLAGDYNEQFF

V: TRBV6-2/TRBV6-3
J: TRBJ2-3
length: 10
size: few
D: NA
DNA: TGTGCCAGCAGATTAGATACGCAGTATTTT
CDR3: CASRLDTQYF

V: TRBV12-3/TRBV12-4
J: TRBJ2-5
length: 15
size: NA
D: TRBD1
DNA: TGTGCCAGCAGCTACGTTCAGGGGGCCCAGGGGGCCCAGTACTTC
CDR3: CASSYVQGAQGAQYF

V: TRBV11-2
J: TRBJ2-7
length: 13
size: few
D: NA
DNA: TGTGCCAGCAGCTTACGAGGGAGAGGCGAGCAGTACTTC
CDR3: CASSLRGRGEQYF

V: TRBV29-1
J: TRBJ1-2
length: 12
size: NA
D: NA
DNA: TGCAGCGTATCCTCTTCTAAGGAAGGCTACACCTTC
CDR3: CSVSSSKEGYTF

V: TRBV24-1
J: TRBJ2-7
length: 13
size: NA
D: NA
DNA: TGTGCCACCAGTGACTCCACAGGGAACGAGCAGTACTTC
CDR3: CATSDSTGNEQYF

V: TRBV7-3
J: TRBJ2-7
length: 15
size: few
D: NA
DNA: TGTGCCAGCAGCTTACGTGGTTCGGCAGAATACGAGCAGTACTTC
CDR3: CASSLRGSAEYEQYF

V: TRBV25-1
J: TRBJ1-1
length: 16
size: few
D: NA
DNA: TGTGCCAGCAGTGAAACCCTGGGCGGGGTTCGCCCTGAAGCTTTCTTT
CDR3: CASSETLGGVRPEAFF

V: TRBV10-3
J: TRBJ2-3
length: 12
size: many
D: NA
DNA: TGTGCCACCCTTGGGTCCGCAGATACGCAGTATTTT
CDR3: CATLGSADTQYF

V: TRBV9
J: TRBJ1-3
length: 15
size: NA
D: NA
DNA: TGTGCCAGCAGTGAAGGGGCGAGCTCTGGAAACACCATATATTTT
CDR3: CASSEGASSGNTIYF

V: TRBV19
J: TRBJ2-1
length: 13
size: NA
D: TRBD2
DNA: TGTGCCAGTAGTATGTCTAGCGGAGCAGAGCAGTTCTTC
CDR3: CASSMSSGAEQFF

V: TRBV20-1
J: TRBJ2-1
length: 13
size: NA
D: NA
DNA: TGCAGTGCTCAGGCGCGGGATTCCACGGAGCAGTTCTTC
CDR3: CSAQARDSTEQFF

V: TRBV7-9
J: TRBJ1-4
length: 14
size: few
D: TRBD1
DNA: TGTGCCAGCAGCCGGACAGGGGTTAGGGAAAAACTGTTTTTT
CDR3: CASSRTGVREKLFF

V: TRBV2
J: TRBJ2-3
length: 15
size: few
D: NA
DNA: TGTGCCAGCAGATGGGACGGCCGGGACACAGATACGCAGTATTTT
CDR3: CASRWDGRDTDTQYF

V: TRBV18
J: TRBJ1-3
length: 16
size: few
D: NA
DNA: TGTGCCAGCTCACCACCAGGCATCCTCTCTGGAAACACCATATATTTT
CDR3: CASSPPGILSGNTIYF

V: TRBV6-1
J: TRBJ1-4
length: 13
size: NA
D: NA
DNA: TGTGCCAGCAGTGGTCTTAGAAGTGAAAAACTGTTTTTT
CDR3: CASSGLRSEKLFF

V: TRBV15
J: TRBJ1-5
length: 14
size: few
D: NA
DNA: TGTGCCACCAGTCAATCCCGTGGCTATCAGCCCCAGCATTTT
CDR3: CATSQSRGYQPQHF

V: TRBV29-1
J: TRBJ1-5
length: 13
size: once
D: TRBD1
DNA: TGCAGCGTTGCACAGGGGGCGAGGCAGCCCCAGCATTTT
CDR3: CSVAQGARQPQHF

V: TRBV20-1
J: TRBJ2-4
length: 15
size: NA
D: TRBD2
DNA: TGCAGTGCCGGCCTAGCGGGGGTAGCCAAAAACATTCAGTACTTC
CDR3: CSAGLAGVAKNIQYF

V: TRBV29-1
J: TRBJ1-2
length: 13
size: NA
D: NA
DNA: TGCAGCTTCTGGACAGAGTCGGACTATGGCTACACCTTC
CDR3: CSFWTESDYGYTF

V: TRBV7-9
J: TRBJ1-2
length: 13
size: NA
D: NA
DNA: TGTGCCAGCAAGAAAGGGGCAAACTATGGCTACACCTTC
CDR3: CASKKGANYGYTF

V: TRBV19
J: TRBJ2-5
length: 17
size: NA
D: NA
DNA: TGTGCCAGTAGTATAAGGATGGGGAGACGATATCAAGAGACCCAGTACTTC
CDR3: CASSIRMGRRYQETQYF

V: TRBV7-9
J: TRBJ1-2
length: 16
size: NA
D: NA
DNA: TGTGCCAGCAGCTGGACAATTGAGGGTGAAAGCTATGGCTACACCTTC
CDR3: CASSWTIEGESYGYTF

V: TRBV5-1
J: TRBJ1-1
length: 13
size: many
D: NA
DNA: TGTGCCAGCAGCTTCGGGACGAACACTGAAGCTTTCTTT
CDR3: CASSFGTNTEAFF

V: TRBV9
J: TRBJ1-5
length: 14
size: NA
D: NA
DNA: TGTGCCAGCAGCGTTGGAGCCGGGATTCAGCCCCAGCATTTT
CDR3: CASSVGAGIQPQHF

V: TRBV7-9
J: TRBJ1-1
length: 17
size: NA
D: NA
DNA: TGTGCCAGCAGGGCTATGGATGGCAGGGCACTAGATACTGAAGCTTTCTTT
CDR3: CASRAMDGRALDTEAFF

V: TRBV5-6
J: TRBJ1-1
length: 14
size: NA
D: TRBD1
DNA: TGTGCCAGCAGCAACCGGGACAGGGGCCCGCAAGCTTTCTTT
CDR3: CASSNRDRGPQAFF

V: TRBV13
J: TRBJ1-1
length: 15
size: NA
D: NA
DNA: TGTGCCAGCAGCTTAGAAAGGACGGCGAACACTGAAGCTTTCTTT
CDR3: CASSLERTANTEAFF

V: TRBV6-2/TRBV6-3
J: TRBJ1-1
length: 10
size: NA
D: NA
DNA: TGTGCCAGCAAACGGGAGATCACTTTCTTT
CDR3: CASKREITFF

V: TRBV5-6
J: TRBJ2-1
length: 15
size: few
D: NA
DNA: TGTGCCAGCAGCTTGGGGGCTAGCTTTTACAATGAGCAGTTCTTC
CDR3: CASSLGASFYNEQFF

V: TRBV20-1
J: TRBJ1-5
length: 16
size: few
D: NA
DNA: TGCAGTGCTAGTACCGGGACACAAGTTAGCAATCAGCCCCAGCATTTT
CDR3: CSASTGTQVSNQPQHF

V: TRBV10-3
J: TRBJ2-3
length: 16
size: few
D: TRBD1
DNA: TGTGCCTCCAAAGAAGAGGGGGCGAAGTTCACAGATACGCAGTATTTT
CDR3: CASKEEGAKFTDTQYF

V: TRBV5-1
J: TRBJ1-1
length: 15
size: NA
D: NA
DNA: TGCGCCAGCAGCTTCCGGACACAGAAGAACACTGAAGCTTTCTTT
CDR3: CASSFRTQKNTEAFF

V: TRBV3-1
J: TRBJ2-7
length: 15
size: NA
D: TRBD1
DNA: TGTGCCAGCAGTCTTACCGGGACAGGGCCCTACGAGCAGTACTTC
CDR3: CASSLTGTGPYEQYF

V: TRBV28
J: TRBJ2-1
length: 15
size: NA
D: NA
DNA: TGTGCCAGCAGTTCGCGGGGACCTGGGATCGATGAGCAGTTCTTC
CDR3: CASSSRGPGIDEQFF

V: TRBV13
J: TRBJ2-1
length: 11
size: NA
D: NA
DNA: TGTGCCAGCAGCCCCGGCTATGAGCAGTTCTTC
CDR3: CASSPGYEQFF

V: TRBV3-1
J: TRBJ2-5
length: 13
size: NA
D: NA
DNA: TGTGCCAGCAGCCTATACATAGAAGAGACCCAGTACTTC
CDR3: CASSLYIEETQYF

V: TRBV5-1
J: TRBJ1-6
length: 16
size: NA
D: TRBD1
DNA: TGCGCCAGCAGCCTTGAGGGACAGGGGGCACAATCACCCCCCCACTTT
CDR3: CASSLEGQGAQSPPHF

V: TRBV9
J: TRBJ1-1
length: 16
size: few
D: TRBD1
DNA: TGTGCCAGCAGGCCCCGGGACAGAGGAGGAGCGGGACCAGCTTTCTTT
CDR3: CASRPRDRGGAGPAFF

V: TRBV7-8
J: TRBJ2-1
length: 15
size: NA
D: NA
DNA: TGTGCCAGCAGCTTAGGGCGGGGGCTTTACAATGAGCAGTTCTTC
CDR3: CASSLGRGLYNEQFF

V: TRBV20-1
J: TRBJ2-7
length: 12
size: few
D: NA
DNA: TGCAGTGCTAGAGATCGGGTGGGTGAGCAGTACTTC
CDR3: CSARDRVGEQYF

V: TRBV7-9
J: TRBJ2-2
length: 15
size: NA
D: NA
DNA: TGTGCCTGCAGCTTAGCCCAGAGGAACACCGGGGAGCTGTTTTTT
CDR3: CACSLAQRNTGELFF

V: TRBV29-1
J: TRBJ2-1
length: 17
size: few
D: TRBD2
DNA: TGCAGCGTTGACCGACCCCTAACTAGCGGGAGACCCAATGAGCAGTTCTTC
CDR3: CSVDRPLTSGRPNEQFF